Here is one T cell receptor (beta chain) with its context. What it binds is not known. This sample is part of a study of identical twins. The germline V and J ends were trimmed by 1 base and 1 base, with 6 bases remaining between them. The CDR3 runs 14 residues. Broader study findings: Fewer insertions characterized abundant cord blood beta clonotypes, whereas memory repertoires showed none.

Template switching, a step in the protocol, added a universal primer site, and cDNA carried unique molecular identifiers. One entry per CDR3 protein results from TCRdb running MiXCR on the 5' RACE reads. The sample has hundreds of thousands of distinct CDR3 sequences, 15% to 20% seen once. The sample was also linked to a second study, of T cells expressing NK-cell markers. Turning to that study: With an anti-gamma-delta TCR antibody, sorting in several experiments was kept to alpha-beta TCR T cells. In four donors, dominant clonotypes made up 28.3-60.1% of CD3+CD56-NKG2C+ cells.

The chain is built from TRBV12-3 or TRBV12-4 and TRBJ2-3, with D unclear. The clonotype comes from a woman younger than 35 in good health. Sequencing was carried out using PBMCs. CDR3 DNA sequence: TGTGCCAGCAGTTTAGTCCTGCGCACAGATACGCAGTATTTT. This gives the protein CASSLVLRTDTQYF.